The entry that follows covers one TCR beta chain sequence. Repertoires were generated with immunoSEQ multiplex PCR, while TCRdb's copy carries only in-frame clones and drops some. This repertoire shows 150,000 to 200,000 clones, around nine tenths found once; its top ten account for approximately 10%. This record belongs to a study of cytomegalovirus exposure and HLA in healthy donors. The source of this sequence is a woman under 30 in good health and CMV-seropositive. Sequences were obtained from PBMCs.

DNA for the CDR3: TGTGCCAGCAACTCGGGACTAGCGGGTGGGGAGACCCAGTACTTC. Translated: CASNSGLAGGETQYF. The chain links TRBV9 to TRBJ2-5; TRBD2 matches at 12 bases. V trimming: 6 bases; J trimming: 5 bases; junction bases outside the gene matches: 8. The CDR3 loop spans 15 amino acids. CDR1 is SGDLS, CDR2 YYNGEE, per germline.